The 10 T cell receptor beta chains below come from one sample, sequenced in a study of cytomegalovirus exposure and HLA in healthy donors. With 60 Vbeta and 13 Jbeta primers, the PCR was carried out. Libraries were prepared by immunoSEQ multiplex PCR; TCRdb keeps only in-frame clonotypes and omits some of them. The sample shows roughly 49,000 clones, about four fifths of them seen only once. Material: PBMCs. The source of these receptors is a boy aged 5-17 years in good health and CMV-seropositive.

V is TRBV9 and J is TRBJ2-5, with 8 bases identical to TRBD2. The V segment lost 7 bases and the J segment 5 bases; nucleotides outside the gene matches: 4. The CDR3 loop spans 12 amino acids. CDR1 is SGDLS and CDR2 is YYNGEE in the germline V gene. Written as DNA, the CDR3 is TGTGCCAGCTCTCGGGGGGGGGAGACCCAGTACTTC. It codes for CASSRGGETQYF.

The genes are TRBV6-1 and TRBJ2-5; D is unclear. The DNA end lines up better with TRBJ2-7; the J call may be wrong. This CDR3 has 12 amino acids. Germline loops: CDR1 MNHNS, CDR2 SASEGT. The CDR3 loop is CAAKENSYEQYF. In nucleotides, the CDR3 is TGTGCCGCGAAAGAAAACTCCTACGAGCAGTACTTC.

In its sample, this clone was seen once. The genes are TRBV10-2 and TRBJ2-7; a weak D match, TRBD1 (5 bases). The germline V and J ends were trimmed by 5 bases and 3 bases, with 14 bases remaining between them. CDR1 and CDR2 from the germline V gene are WSHSY and SAAADI. The CDR3 consists of 14 residues. The CDR3 DNA reads as TGCGCCAGCAGTTCTTTGACAGTAAACTACGAGCAGTACTTC. This translates into CASSSLTVNYEQYF.

V usage is TRBV19 and J usage is TRBJ2-7; a weak D match, TRBD1 (5 bases). The germline V gene has CDR1 LNHDA and CDR2 SQIVND (reference sequence). The length of the CDR3 is 15 residues. Trimming pared 8 bases from V and 7 bases from J, leaving 24 bases between. This chain's CDR3 is CASSHPQGRVGEQYF. The CDR3 nucleotides are TGTGCCAGTTCTCACCCGCAGGGAAGAGTGGGAGAGCAGTACTTC.

The chain employs TRBV19 and TRBJ1-1, with D possibly TRBD1 on 6 matching bases. The V gene's germline CDR1 is LNHDA and CDR2 SQIVND (reference sequence). V lost 2 bases and J 1 base, leaving 11 bases between the germline ends. CDR3 size: 15 residues. This chain's CDR3 is CASSISGTSNTEAFF. DNA for the CDR3: TGTGCCAGTAGTATATCTGGGACATCGAACACTGAAGCTTTCTTT.

J is TRBJ1-2 and V is TRBV21-1; the listed D gene, TRBD1, was not tested against the DNA. TRBV21-1 is classified as a pseudogene. CDR3 length equals 15 residues. The CDR3 DNA is TGTGCCAGCCGTCTCGGACAGAAAGATAACTATGGCTACACCTTC. Translating it yields CASRLGQKDNYGYTF.

The chain uses TRBV6-1 and TRBJ1-1; TRBD1 is a possible D gene (5 bases). This CDR3 region has 15 residues. V was cut by 7 bases and J by 2 bases, with 17 bases left in between. Germline V CDR1 and CDR2: MNHNS, SASEGT. CDR3 nucleotides: TGTGCCAGCAAGCGGGGGGGTGGGGTAAACACTGAAGCTTTCTTT. Protein: CASKRGGGVNTEAFF.

This clone has a handful of counts. For the CDR3, the DNA is TGTGCCAGCGACCCGGGGGGGGTTGGAAACACCATATATTTT. Translation gives CASDPGGVGNTIYF. V is TRBV6-1 and J is TRBJ1-3; tentatively, D is TRBD1 (5 bases). Trimming removed 8 bases at V and 3 bases at J, with 14 bases between. From germline, CDR1 is MNHNS and CDR2 SASEGT. This CDR3 region has 14 residues.

This chain joins TRBV4-1 and TRBJ2-3, with 9 nucleotides matching TRBD2. This CDR3 is built from 16 residues. CDR1 is MGHRA, CDR2 YSYEKL, per germline. V gave up 4 bases and J gave up 1 base; unmatched junction bases: 6. The CDR3 spells CASSPSASGGTDTQYF. DNA of the CDR3: TGCGCCAGCAGCCCCTCGGCTAGCGGGGGCACAGATACGCAGTATTTT.

J is TRBJ1-2 and V is TRBV5-4; D gene uncertain. Between the trimmed V and J ends, which lost 1 base and 4 bases, there was a span of 8 bases. This CDR3 is built from 13 residues. CDR1 and CDR2 from the germline V gene are SGHNT and YYREEE (reference sequence). DNA for the CDR3: TGTGCCAGCAGCTTGTATGGAGCCTATGGCTACACCTTC. Protein sequence: CASSLYGAYGYTF.